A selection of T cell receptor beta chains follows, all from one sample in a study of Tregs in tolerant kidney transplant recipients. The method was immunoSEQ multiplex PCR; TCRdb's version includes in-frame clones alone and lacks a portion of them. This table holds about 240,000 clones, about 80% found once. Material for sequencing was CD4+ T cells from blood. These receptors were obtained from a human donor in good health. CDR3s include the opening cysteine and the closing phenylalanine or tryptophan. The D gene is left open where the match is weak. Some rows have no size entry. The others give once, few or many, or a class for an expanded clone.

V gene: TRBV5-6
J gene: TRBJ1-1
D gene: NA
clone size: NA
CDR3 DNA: TGTGCCAGCAGCTTGGGTACGGGACGGACGTTGAACACTGAAGCTTTCTTT
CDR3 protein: CASSLGTGRTLNTEAFF

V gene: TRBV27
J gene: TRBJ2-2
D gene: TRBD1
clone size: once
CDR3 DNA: TGTGGGTCCCGGGACAGGGGGTTTACCGGGGAGCTGTTTTTT
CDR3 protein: CGSRDRGFTGELFF

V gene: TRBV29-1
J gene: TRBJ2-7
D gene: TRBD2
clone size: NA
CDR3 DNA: TGCAGCGGGAGAATTGGACTAGCGGGCGCCTACGAGCAGTACTTC
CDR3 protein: CSGRIGLAGAYEQYF

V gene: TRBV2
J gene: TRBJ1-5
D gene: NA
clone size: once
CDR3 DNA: TGTGCCAGCATGGTAGAGGGCGGCAATCAGCCCCAGCATTTT
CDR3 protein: CASMVEGGNQPQHF

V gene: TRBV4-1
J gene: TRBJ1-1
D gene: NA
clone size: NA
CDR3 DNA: TGCGCCAGCAGCCAAGATCCCGGGAACACTGAAGCTTTCTTT
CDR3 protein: CASSQDPGNTEAFF

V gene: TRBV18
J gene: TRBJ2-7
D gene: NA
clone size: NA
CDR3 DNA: TGTGCCAGCTCACCACCAGGGGAAGTAGAGCAGTACTTC
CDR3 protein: CASSPPGEVEQYF

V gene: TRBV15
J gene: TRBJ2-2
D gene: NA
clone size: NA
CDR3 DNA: TGTGCCACCAGCAGAGATAGAGGGCCCCTAACCGGGGAGCTGTTTTTT
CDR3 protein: CATSRDRGPLTGELFF

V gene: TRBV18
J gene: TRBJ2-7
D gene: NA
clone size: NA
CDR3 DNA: TGTGCCAGCTCACCCGCACAGGGCTACGAGCAGTACTTC
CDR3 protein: CASSPAQGYEQYF

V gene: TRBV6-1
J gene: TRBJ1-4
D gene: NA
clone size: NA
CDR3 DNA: TGTGCCAGCAGGCCGGGCGGAACTAATGAAAAACTGTTTTTT
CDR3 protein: CASRPGGTNEKLFF

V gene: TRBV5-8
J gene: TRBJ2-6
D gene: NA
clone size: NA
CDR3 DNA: TGTGCCAGCAGCTTGGCCGTGAATTGGGGCTCTGGGGCCAACGTCCTGACTTTC
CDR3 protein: CASSLAVNWGSGANVLTF

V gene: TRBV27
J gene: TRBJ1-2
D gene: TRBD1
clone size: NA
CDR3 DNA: TGTGCCAGCAGTTTAGACAGGGTGGGCTATGGCTACACCTTC
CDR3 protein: CASSLDRVGYGYTF

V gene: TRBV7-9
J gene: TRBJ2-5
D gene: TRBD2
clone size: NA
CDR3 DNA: TGTGCCAGCAGCCAAGGACTAGCGGGGAGTTGGGAGACCCAGTACTTC
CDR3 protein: CASSQGLAGSWETQYF

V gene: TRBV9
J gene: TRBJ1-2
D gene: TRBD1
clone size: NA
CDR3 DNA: TGTGCCAGCAGCGTCGGCGACAGGGGGAGGGATGGCTACACCTTC
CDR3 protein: CASSVGDRGRDGYTF

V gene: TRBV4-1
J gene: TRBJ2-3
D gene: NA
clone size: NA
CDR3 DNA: TGCGCCAGCAGCCAAGACAAAGCCTTTTGGAGGGGAGCGTTCACAGATACGCAGTATTTT
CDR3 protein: CASSQDKAFWRGAFTDTQYF

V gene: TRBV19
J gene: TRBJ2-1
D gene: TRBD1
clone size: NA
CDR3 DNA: TGTGCCAGTAGTATAGCGGCAGGGGGCGTGGTGGAACGCGGTGAGCAGTTCTTC
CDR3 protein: CASSIAAGGVVERGEQFF

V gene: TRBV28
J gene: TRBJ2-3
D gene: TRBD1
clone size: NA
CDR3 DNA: TGTGCCAGCAGCATCCCCGGGACAGGGGAGTATTTT
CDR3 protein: CASSIPGTGEYF

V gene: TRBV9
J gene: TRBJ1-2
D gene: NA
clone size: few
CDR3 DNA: TGTGCCAGCAGCGTAGGCCTTCGGGGGGGTAGTGGCTACACCTTC
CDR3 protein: CASSVGLRGGSGYTF

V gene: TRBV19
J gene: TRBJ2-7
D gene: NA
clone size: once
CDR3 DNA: TGTGCCAGTAGTAGGAGGGACTCCTCCTACGAGCAGTACTTC
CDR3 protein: CASSRRDSSYEQYF

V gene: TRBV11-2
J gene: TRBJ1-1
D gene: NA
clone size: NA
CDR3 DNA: TGTGCCAGCAGCTTCTACACTGAAGCTTTCTTT
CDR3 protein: CASSFYTEAFF

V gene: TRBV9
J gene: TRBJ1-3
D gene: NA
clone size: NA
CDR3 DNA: TGTGCCAGCAGCCCCGGAGTGAACACCATATATTTT
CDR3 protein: CASSPGVNTIYF

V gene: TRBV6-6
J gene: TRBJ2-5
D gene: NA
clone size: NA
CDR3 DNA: TGTGCCAGCAGTAATACAGGGAAAGAGACCCAGTACTTC
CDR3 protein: CASSNTGKETQYF

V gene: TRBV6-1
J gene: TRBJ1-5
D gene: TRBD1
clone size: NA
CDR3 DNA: TGTGCCAGCAAATCGACAGGGGGCTACAATCAGCCCCAGCATTTT
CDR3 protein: CASKSTGGYNQPQHF

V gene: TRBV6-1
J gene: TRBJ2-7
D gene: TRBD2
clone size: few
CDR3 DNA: TGTGCCAGCAGTGATGAACTAGCGCCTTACTACGAGCAGTACTTC
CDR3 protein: CASSDELAPYYEQYF

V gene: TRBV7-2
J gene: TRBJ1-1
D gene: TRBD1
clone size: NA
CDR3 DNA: TGTGCCAGCAGCTTCACTGGACAGGGTTGGACTGAAGCTTTCTTT
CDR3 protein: CASSFTGQGWTEAFF

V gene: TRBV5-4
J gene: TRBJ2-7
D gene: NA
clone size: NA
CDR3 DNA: TGTGCCAGCAGCCCAATGGGGTTCTACGAGCAGTACTTC
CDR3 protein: CASSPMGFYEQYF

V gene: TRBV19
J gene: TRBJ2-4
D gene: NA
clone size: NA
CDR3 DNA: TGTGCCAGTAGTATGAAATTCCGAGTAACGTTCTCCTTCAAAAACATTCAGTACTTC
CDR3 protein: CASSMKFRVTFSFKNIQYF

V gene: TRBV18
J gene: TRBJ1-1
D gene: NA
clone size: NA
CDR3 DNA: TGTGCCAGCTCCCCTAGGCAGGACACTGAAGCTTTCTTT
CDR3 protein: CASSPRQDTEAFF

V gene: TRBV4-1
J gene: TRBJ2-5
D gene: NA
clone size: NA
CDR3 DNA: TGCGCCAGCGCCAGGGGACCCCAAGAGACCCAGTACTTC
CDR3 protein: CASARGPQETQYF

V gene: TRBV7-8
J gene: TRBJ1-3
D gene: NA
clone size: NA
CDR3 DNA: TGTGCCAGCAGCAAGACAGGTTGGGACACCATATATTTT
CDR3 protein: CASSKTGWDTIYF

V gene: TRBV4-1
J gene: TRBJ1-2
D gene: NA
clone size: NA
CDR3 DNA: TGCGCCAGCAGCAAAGTAGGTAACTATGGCTACACCTTC
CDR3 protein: CASSKVGNYGYTF

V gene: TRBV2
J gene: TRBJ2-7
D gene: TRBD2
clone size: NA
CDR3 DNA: TGTGCCAGCACCATAGCGGGGGGAGTCTACGAGCAGTACTTC
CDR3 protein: CASTIAGGVYEQYF

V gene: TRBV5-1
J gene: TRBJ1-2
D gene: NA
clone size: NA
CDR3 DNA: TGCGCCAGCAGGCTAGGGGGAGAAGGTTACGGCTACACCTTC
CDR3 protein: CASRLGGEGYGYTF

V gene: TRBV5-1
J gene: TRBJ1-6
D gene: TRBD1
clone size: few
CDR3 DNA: TGCGCCAGCAGCTTCGGGGGACAGGGCATCATCCACTTT
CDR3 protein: CASSFGGQGIIHF

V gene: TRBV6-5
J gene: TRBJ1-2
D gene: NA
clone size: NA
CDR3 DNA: TGTGCCAGCAGTGCCCAATCAGTTAACTATGGCTACACCTTC
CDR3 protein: CASSAQSVNYGYTF

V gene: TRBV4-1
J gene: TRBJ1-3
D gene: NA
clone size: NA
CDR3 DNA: TGCGCCAGCAGCCAAGGGGGTCAGGGGATCGGAAACACCATATATTTT
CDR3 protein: CASSQGGQGIGNTIYF

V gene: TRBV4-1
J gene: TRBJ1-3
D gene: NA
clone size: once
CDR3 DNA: TGCGCCAGCAGCCCCGGCCCGGGGGCTTCTGGAAACACCATATATTTT
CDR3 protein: CASSPGPGASGNTIYF

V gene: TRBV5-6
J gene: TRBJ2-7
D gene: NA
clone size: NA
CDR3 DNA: TGTGCCAGCAGCTTGGCGGCCCCAGACGAGCAGTACTTC
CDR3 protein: CASSLAAPDEQYF

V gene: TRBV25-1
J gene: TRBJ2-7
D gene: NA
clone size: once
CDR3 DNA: TGTGCCAGCACGTCGGGGGCCACCTACGAGCAGTACTTC
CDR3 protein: CASTSGATYEQYF

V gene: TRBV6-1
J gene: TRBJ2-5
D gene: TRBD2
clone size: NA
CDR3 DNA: TGTGCCAGCAGTGCCCTTAGCGGGGGGCCCGCGGAGACCCAGTACTTC
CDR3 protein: CASSALSGGPAETQYF

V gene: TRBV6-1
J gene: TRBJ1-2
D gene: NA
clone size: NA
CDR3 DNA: TGTGCCAGCATTGGGGTGACATCTAACTATGGCTACACCTTC
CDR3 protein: CASIGVTSNYGYTF

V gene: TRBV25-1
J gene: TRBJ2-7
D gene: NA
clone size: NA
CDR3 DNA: TGTGCCAGCAGTGAATGGGGGAGGGCAGGGGAACGGTACGAGCAGTACTTC
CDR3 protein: CASSEWGRAGERYEQYF

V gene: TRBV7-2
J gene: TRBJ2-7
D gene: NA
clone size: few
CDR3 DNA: TGTGCCAGCAGCTTTCAGGGGCTCCTAGGCGAGCAGTACTTC
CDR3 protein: CASSFQGLLGEQYF

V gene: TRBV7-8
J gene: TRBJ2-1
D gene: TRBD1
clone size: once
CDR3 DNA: TGTGCCAGCAGCCAATCGACAGGGCCACCCTCTGAGCAGTTCTTC
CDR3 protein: CASSQSTGPPSEQFF

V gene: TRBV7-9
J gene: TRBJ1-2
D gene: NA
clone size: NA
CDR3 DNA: TGTGCCAGCAGCTACCGACAGGATGTCGGCTACACCTTC
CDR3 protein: CASSYRQDVGYTF

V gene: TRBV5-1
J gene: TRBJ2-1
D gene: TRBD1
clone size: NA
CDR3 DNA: TGCGCCAGCAGCTCACAGGGGGCGTCCTACAATGAGCAGTTCTTC
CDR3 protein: CASSSQGASYNEQFF

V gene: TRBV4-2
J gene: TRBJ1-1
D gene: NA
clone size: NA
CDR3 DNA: TGTGCCAGCAGCCAAGGCCGACTCTTGAACACTGAAGCTTTCTTT
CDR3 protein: CASSQGRLLNTEAFF

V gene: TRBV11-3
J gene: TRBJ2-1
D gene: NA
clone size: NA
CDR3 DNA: TGTGCCAGCAGTCCAAGGAGACTAAAGAATGAGCAGTTCTTC
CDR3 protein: CASSPRRLKNEQFF

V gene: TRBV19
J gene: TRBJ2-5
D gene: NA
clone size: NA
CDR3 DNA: TGTGCCAGTACCCCCCCGGGGCTCCAAGAGACCCAGTACTTC
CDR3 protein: CASTPPGLQETQYF

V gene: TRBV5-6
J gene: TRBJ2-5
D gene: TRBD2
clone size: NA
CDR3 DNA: TGTGCCAGCAGCTTGGCTGGGACTACACAAGAGACCCAGTACTTC
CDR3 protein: CASSLAGTTQETQYF

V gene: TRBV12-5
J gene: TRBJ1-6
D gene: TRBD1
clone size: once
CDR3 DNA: TGTGCTAGTGGTTTGACCGACAGGGAAAAATCACCCCTCCACTTT
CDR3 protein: CASGLTDREKSPLHF

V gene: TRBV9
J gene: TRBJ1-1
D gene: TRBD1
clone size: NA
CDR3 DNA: TGTGCCAGTACGACAGGGTATGCGGACACTGAAGCTTTCTTT
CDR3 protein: CASTTGYADTEAFF

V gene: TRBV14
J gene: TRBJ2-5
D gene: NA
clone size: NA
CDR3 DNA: TGTGCCAGCAGCCGCGGGACAGTCCGTGAGACCCAGTACTTC
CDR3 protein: CASSRGTVRETQYF

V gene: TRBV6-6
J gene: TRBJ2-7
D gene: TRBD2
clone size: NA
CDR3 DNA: TGTGCCAACCTCACCGGCGGGGGGGGGTACGAGCAGTACTTC
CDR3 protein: CANLTGGGGYEQYF

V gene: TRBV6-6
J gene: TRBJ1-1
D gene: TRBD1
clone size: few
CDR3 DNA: TGTGCCAGCAGTTTCCGGGACAGGAACACTGAAGCTTTCTTT
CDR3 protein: CASSFRDRNTEAFF

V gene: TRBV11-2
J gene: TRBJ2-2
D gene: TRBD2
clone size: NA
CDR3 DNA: TGTGCCAGCAGCTTAGACCTAGCGGGAGGGTACACCGGGGAGCTGTTTTTT
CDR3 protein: CASSLDLAGGYTGELFF

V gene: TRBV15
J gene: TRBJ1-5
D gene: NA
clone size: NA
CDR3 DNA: TGTGCCACCAGCAGAACTCTCGCGAATCAGCCCCAGCATTTT
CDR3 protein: CATSRTLANQPQHF

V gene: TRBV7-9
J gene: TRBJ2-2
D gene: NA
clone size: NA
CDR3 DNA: TGTGCCAGCAGCTTGAGAGGGAAAAGGACCGGGGAGCTGTTTTTT
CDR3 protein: CASSLRGKRTGELFF